This TCR beta chain came from a study of shared clonotypes between healthy human individuals. Findings and limits, study-wide: The small donor group covered limited genetic and exposure diversity. Compared with clonotypes that all four donors shared, non-shared clonotypes had lower generation probabilities.

The count of this clone is one. Its antigen is not known. The CDR3 totals 13 residues. V lost 1 base to trimming and J lost 6 bases, with 7 bases between them. Germline V gives CDR1 SGHRS, CDR2 YFSETQ. Donors comprised healthy HIV-negative adults lacking recent acute infections or vaccinations. Original handling: ImmunoSEQ supplied junction-only sequences lacking quality scores, so filtering was different. Libraries were prepared by immunoSEQ multiplex PCR; TCRdb keeps only in-frame clonotypes and omits some of them. That table is the source of V, J and clone size, and D and trimming were worked out from the DNA. The sample carries roughly 400,000 clones, 90% to 97% recorded once.

Source material: memory CD8+ T cells sorted from blood. Noted subset: CD45RO+ cells pooled with CCR7-negative TemRA cells. This clonotype originated in a man younger than 45 in good health. The chain couples TRBV5-1 to TRBJ2-2; D is unresolved. The DNA of the CDR3 is TGCGCCAGCAGCTTGCGGGTCCCCGGGGAGCTGTTTTTT. This sequence encodes CASSLRVPGELFF.